This T cell receptor beta chain was obtained from a study of OX40 agonist ivuxolimab in advanced cancers. Germline V lookup: CDR1 SGHKS, CDR2 YYEKEE (reference sequence). V was pared by 5 bases and J by 2 bases, with 4 bases of the junction left unmatched. CDR3 length equals 16 residues. The sample holds one count of this clone. The assay was immunoSEQ multiplex PCR, and TCRdb's table has in-frame clones only and misses some. Of 9,500 to 15,000 clones listed, about 80% are singletons. This chain uses TRBV5-5 with TRBJ2-6; 10 nucleotides match TRBD1. Sequencing used CD4+ or CD8+ T cells sorted from blood, obtained in a trial of the OX40 agonist ivuxolimab. The origin of this receptor is an adult with an advanced solid tumor such as melanoma, head and neck, liver or kidney cancer. This CDR3 is CASSRDRGTGANVLTF. The DNA of the CDR3 is TGTGCCAGCAGTCGGGACAGGGGAACTGGGGCCAACGTCCTGACTTTC. Full variable domain (remainder filled in from reference TRBV5-5 and TRBJ2-6): DAGVTQSPTHLIKTRGQQVTLRCSPISGHKSVSWYQQVLGQGPQFIFQYYEKEERGRGNFPDRFSARQFPNYSSELNVNALLLGDSALYLCASSRDRGTGANVLTFGAGSRLTVL.